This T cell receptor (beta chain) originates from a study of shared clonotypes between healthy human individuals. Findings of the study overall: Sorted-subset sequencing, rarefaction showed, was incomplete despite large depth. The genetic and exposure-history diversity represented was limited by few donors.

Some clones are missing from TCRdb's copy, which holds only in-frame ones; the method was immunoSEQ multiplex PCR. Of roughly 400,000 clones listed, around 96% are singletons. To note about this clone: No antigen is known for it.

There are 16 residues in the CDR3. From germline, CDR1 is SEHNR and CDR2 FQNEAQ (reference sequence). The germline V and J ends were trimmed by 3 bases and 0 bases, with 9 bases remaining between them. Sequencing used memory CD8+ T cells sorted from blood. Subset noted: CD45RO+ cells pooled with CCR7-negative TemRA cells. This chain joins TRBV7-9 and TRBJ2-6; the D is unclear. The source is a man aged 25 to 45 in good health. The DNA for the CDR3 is TGTGCCAGCAGCTTCGGACGGAGCTCTGGGGCCAACGTCCTGACTTTC. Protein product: CASSFGRSSGANVLTF.